This T cell receptor beta chain derives from a study of cytomegalovirus exposure and HLA in healthy donors. Donors had nominal health at sampling but likely had unrecorded immune exposures. The study ran its PCR with 60 Vbeta and 13 Jbeta primers. Profiling relied on immunoSEQ multiplex PCR, and the TCRdb table lists in-frame clones only, not all of them. The sample yields around 150,000 clones, approximately 80% seen once. The CDR3 is made up of 13 amino acids. Germline trimming cut 5 bases from V and 4 bases from J; bases unmatched to any gene: 4. CDR1 and CDR2 from the germline V gene are MDHEN and SYDVKM. General study findings and limits: Some highly shared sequence variants likely arose as a pipeline artifact. Earlier analysis looked at TCR beta V segments, and most were productive about 90% or about 30% of the time.

In regard to this clone: What it recognizes is unknown.

The sample taken for sequencing was PBMCs. This receptor was obtained from a boy aged 2-15 years in good health and CMV-seronegative. The J gene is TRBJ1-2, the V gene TRBV28; 7 positions match TRBD1. CDR3 amino acids: CASSEDRSYGYTF. In DNA, the CDR3 is TGTGCCAGCAGTGAGGACAGGAGCTATGGCTACACCTTC.